The clone carrying this TCR beta chain has only one observation. Its target is unknown. A junction boundary mismatches the germline segment, possibly from a read error. Data came from immunoSEQ multiplex PCR; TCRdb stores just in-frame clones and leaves some out. The table records about 33,000 clones, around 94% of them present only once. This specimen comes from a study of T cell clones after liver transplantation. Study-wide background: Samples came from ITN030ST, which attempted immunosuppression withdrawal within 2 years of liver transplantation. Patients counted as tolerant after at least one year off all immunosuppression, enzymes not exceeding twice normal. Standard immunosuppression, with no induction, continued until 12-24 months after transplant. Study-level findings and limits: Compared with third party-reactive sequences, donor-reactive ones declined more, independent of withdrawal success.

This material consisted of CD8+ T cells from blood, taken 12 months after liver transplant. This sequence was found in a human patient who received a liver transplant. Some T cells here may be from the graft donor.

In DNA form, the CDR3 reads TGTGCCAGCAGTCACTCTGGGGGACAGTCCTACGAGCAGTACTTC. Its translation is CASSHSGGQSYEQYF. The V gene is TRBV6-6, the J gene TRBJ2-7; 7 bases fit TRBD1. CDR1 is MNHNY, CDR2 SVGAGI, per germline (reference sequence). The CDR3 contains 15 residues.